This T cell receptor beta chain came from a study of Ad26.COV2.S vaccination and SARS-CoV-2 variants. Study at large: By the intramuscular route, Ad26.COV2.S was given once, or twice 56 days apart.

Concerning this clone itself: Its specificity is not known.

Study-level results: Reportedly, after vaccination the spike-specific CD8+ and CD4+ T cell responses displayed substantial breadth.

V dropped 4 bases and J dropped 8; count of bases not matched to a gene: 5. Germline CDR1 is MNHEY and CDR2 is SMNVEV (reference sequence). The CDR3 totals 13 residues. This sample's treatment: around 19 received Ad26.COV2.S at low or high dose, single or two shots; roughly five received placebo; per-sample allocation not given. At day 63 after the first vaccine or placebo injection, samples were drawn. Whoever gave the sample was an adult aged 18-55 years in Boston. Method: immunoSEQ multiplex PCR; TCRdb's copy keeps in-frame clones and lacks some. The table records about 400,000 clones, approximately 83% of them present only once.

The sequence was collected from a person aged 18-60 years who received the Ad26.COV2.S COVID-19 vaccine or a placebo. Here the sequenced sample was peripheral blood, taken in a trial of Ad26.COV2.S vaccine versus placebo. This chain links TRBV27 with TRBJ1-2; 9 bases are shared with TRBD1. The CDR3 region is CASSSTGGTGYTF. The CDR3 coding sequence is TGTGCCAGCAGTTCTACAGGGGGCACGGGCTACACCTTC.